The rows below give T cell receptor beta chains drawn from one sample of a study of Ad26.COV2.S vaccination and SARS-CoV-2 variants. Some clones are missing from TCRdb's copy, which holds only in-frame ones; the method was immunoSEQ multiplex PCR. This sample has 300,000 to 350,000 clones, with approximately 90% found just once. The material was peripheral blood, obtained in a trial of Ad26.COV2.S vaccine versus placebo. The receptor set was obtained from a person aged 18-60 years who received the Ad26.COV2.S COVID-19 vaccine or a placebo. Both conserved end residues are part of each CDR3. Each record gives: CDR3 DNA, CDR3 protein, J gene, clone size, V gene, D gene. D genes are given only for firm matches. Clone size is stated in some rows and not others, as once, few, many or a class when expanded.

DNA: TGTGCCACCAGTGACACCAACATGGTTGATGGCTACACCTTC
CDR3: CATSDTNMVDGYTF
J: TRBJ1-2
size: .
V: TRBV24-1
D: .

DNA: TGTGCTAGCAGCTTTAGGGCAGGACTTCAAGAGACCCAGTACTTC
CDR3: CASSFRAGLQETQYF
J: TRBJ2-5
size: .
V: TRBV7-7
D: .

DNA: TGTGCCAGCTCACCCCTCTCGGGACAGAAATACGAGCAGTACTTC
CDR3: CASSPLSGQKYEQYF
J: TRBJ2-7
size: .
V: TRBV18
D: TRBD1

DNA: TGTGCCAGCAGCTTAGCACGTTCTTCAAATGAAAAACTGTTTTTT
CDR3: CASSLARSSNEKLFF
J: TRBJ1-4
size: .
V: TRBV7-9
D: .

DNA: TGTGCCAGCAGTAGCCTCGGGCGGGGGGCAAAAAACAATGAGCAGTTCTTC
CDR3: CASSSLGRGAKNNEQFF
J: TRBJ2-1
size: .
V: TRBV6-2/TRBV6-3
D: TRBD2

DNA: TGTGCCAGCAGCCTGCTGGGGGGCGAAAACTATGGCTACACCTTC
CDR3: CASSLLGGENYGYTF
J: TRBJ1-2
size: .
V: TRBV5-6
D: .

DNA: TGTGCCAGCAGCTCGGGACGGGGGGGCCCAGAGACCCAGTACTTC
CDR3: CASSSGRGGPETQYF
J: TRBJ2-5
size: .
V: TRBV7-9
D: TRBD2

DNA: TGCAGCGTCGCCCTAGCGGACACTGAAGCTTTCTTT
CDR3: CSVALADTEAFF
J: TRBJ1-1
size: few
V: TRBV29-1
D: .

DNA: TGCGCCAGCAGCCAAGATCACACCAGCAATCAGCCCCAGCATTTT
CDR3: CASSQDHTSNQPQHF
J: TRBJ1-5
size: once
V: TRBV4-3
D: .

DNA: TGTGCCAGTAGTATGGTAAGCGGGAAATATGGCTACACCTTC
CDR3: CASSMVSGKYGYTF
J: TRBJ1-2
size: .
V: TRBV19
D: .

DNA: TGTGCCAGTAGTATATTTGACAGGGCGAACACTGAAGCTTTCTTT
CDR3: CASSIFDRANTEAFF
J: TRBJ1-1
size: once
V: TRBV19
D: TRBD1

DNA: TGTGCCGGCAGTGACACAGGCCGCTCTGGAAACACCATATATTTT
CDR3: CAGSDTGRSGNTIYF
J: TRBJ1-3
size: .
V: TRBV6-1
D: .

DNA: TGTGCCAGCAGCCTTACTCCGACAGAGAACACTGAAGCTTTCTTT
CDR3: CASSLTPTENTEAFF
J: TRBJ1-1
size: .
V: TRBV6-5
D: .

DNA: TGTGCCACCAGTGATTCCACAGATACGCAGTATTTT
CDR3: CATSDSTDTQYF
J: TRBJ2-3
size: .
V: TRBV24-1
D: .

DNA: TGCGCCAGCAGCCAAGATTCTTTGGCGGGCTGGGGCTACACCTTC
CDR3: CASSQDSLAGWGYTF
J: TRBJ1-2
size: .
V: TRBV4-1
D: .

DNA: TGTGCCAGCAGTGAAAGGACAGGTAGCACAGATACGCAGTATTTT
CDR3: CASSERTGSTDTQYF
J: TRBJ2-3
size: .
V: TRBV2
D: TRBD1